This T cell receptor beta chain was sequenced during a study of cytomegalovirus exposure and HLA in healthy donors. As to this clone: The antigen is undetermined.

Points from the study as a whole: Subsequent analysis of the 100 to 150 validation repertoires found a tendency for first-cohort TCR clusters to co-occur.

From germline, CDR1 is GTSNPN and CDR2 SVGIG (reference sequence). V was clipped by 5 bases and J by 6 bases; unmatched bases: 9. The CDR3 extends over 14 amino acids. Assay: immunoSEQ multiplex PCR; the TCRdb copy retains only in-frame clones and omits some. The sample has 50,000 to 65,000 clones, around 93% seen once; the top ten hold around 7%. This TCR derives from a woman in her late teens or twenties in good health and CMV-seropositive. This chain uses TRBV30 with TRBJ1-1; 10 bases map to TRBD1. The sample was PBMCs. The CDR3 loop is CAWLRDRGFAEAFF. In nucleotides, the CDR3 is TGTGCCTGGCTACGGGACAGGGGCTTCGCTGAAGCTTTCTTT.